The rows below give T cell receptor beta chains drawn from one sample of a study of T cells in Graves' hyperthyroidism and ophthalmopathy. In TCRdb, the multiplex PCR reads were re-called with MiXCR into one record per CDR3 protein. Altogether over 450,000 distinct CDR3 sequences are present, about 15% being singletons, with the ten largest covering approximately 15%. The sequencing input was blood. The receptors come from a woman under 30 with Graves' ophthalmopathy. The CDR3 runs from the conserved cysteine through the conserved F or W. The D gene is left open where the match is weak. Rows give clone size only sometimes, using once, few, many, or a class for an expanded clone.

>TRBV9|TRBD1|NA|TRBJ2-5
TGTGCCAGCAGCGAACAGGGGGCCCCGGGGGAGACCCAGTACTTC
CASSEQGAPGETQYF
>TRBV2|TRBD2|many|TRBJ2-2
TGTGCCAGCAGTTATAGCGGGGGGTCGAACACCGGGGAGCTGTTTTTT
CASSYSGGSNTGELFF
>TRBV13|TRBD1|few|TRBJ1-5
TGTGCCAGCAGCTTATTGGGACAGGGACCTCAGCCCCAGCATTTT
CASSLLGQGPQPQHF
>TRBV5-8|NA|many|TRBJ2-1
TGTGCCAGCAGCTTGGGCAGTTTAGTCTCCTACAATGAGCAGTTCTTC
CASSLGSLVSYNEQFF
>TRBV20-1|NA|many|TRBJ2-1
TGCAGTGCTAGAGCGCGAAGGTACAATGAGCAGTTCTTC
CSARARRYNEQFF
>TRBV30|NA|few|TRBJ1-1
TGTGCCTGTACCAAAGACAGAAACACTGAAGCTTTCTTT
CACTKDRNTEAFF
>TRBV5-1|TRBD1|NA|TRBJ1-5
TGCGCCAGCAGCTTGGAGACAGGGAGCAGTTACCCCCAGCATTTT
CASSLETGSSYPQHF
>TRBV5-1|NA|many|TRBJ2-2
TGCGCCAGCAGCTTGCGGAGGACCGGGGAGCTGTTTTTT
CASSLRRTGELFF
>TRBV4-3|NA|few|TRBJ2-7
TGCGCCAGCAGCCAAGAGGGCGGGATCACCTACGAGCAGTACTTC
CASSQEGGITYEQYF
>TRBV4-1|NA|many|TRBJ1-2
TGCGCCAGCAGCCAGAACCCCTATGGCTACACCTTC
CASSQNPYGYTF
>TRBV7-3|NA|few|TRBJ2-1
TGTGCCAGCAGCCCCGACATAATTGATGAGCAGTTCTTC
CASSPDIIDEQFF
>TRBV12-5|NA|many|TRBJ1-1
TGTGCTAGTGGTCTGGGGACTGATATGAACACTGAAGCTTTCTTT
CASGLGTDMNTEAFF
>TRBV20-1|NA|many|TRBJ1-5
TGCAGTGCTAACGAGGGGGGCGTCAATCAGCCCCAGCATTTT
CSANEGGVNQPQHF
>TRBV12-3/TRBV12-4|TRBD1|many|TRBJ2-4
TGTGCCAGCAGTCCTCGGGACAGCCGATTACTAGCCAAAAACATTCAGTACTTC
CASSPRDSRLLAKNIQYF
>TRBV10-3|NA|many|TRBJ1-2
TGTGCCATCAGTGGTCCCACAGGATTCCTTGCTAACTATGGCTACACCTTC
CAISGPTGFLANYGYTF
>TRBV25-1|TRBD2|NA|TRBJ2-1
TGTGCCAGCAGTTCCGGACTAGCGGGAGCCCCTTACAATGAGCAGTTCTTC
CASSSGLAGAPYNEQFF
>TRBV5-1|TRBD1|few|TRBJ2-2
TGCGCCAGCAGTTACAGGGGAGTCCCCACCGGGGAGCTGTTTTTT
CASSYRGVPTGELFF
>TRBV20-1|TRBD1|few|TRBJ2-7
TGCAGTGCTAGAGGGAGGACAGGGACCTACGAGCAGTACTTC
CSARGRTGTYEQYF
>TRBV6-1|NA|few|TRBJ2-2
TGTGCCAGCAGTGGGACAGACACCGGGGAGCTGTTTTTT
CASSGTDTGELFF
>TRBV6-1|TRBD1|many|TRBJ1-1
TGTGCCAGCAGTGATGGACAGGGGGTCCCTATGAACACTGAAGCTTTCTTT
CASSDGQGVPMNTEAFF
>TRBV30|TRBD2|once|TRBJ2-1
TGTGCCTGGAGTGCACCCAAGCGGGACCCCTACAATGAGCAGTTCTTC
CAWSAPKRDPYNEQFF
>TRBV28|NA|NA|TRBJ2-7
TGTGCCAGCAGCCTTATACGCGACAGGCCGAAACCGAACGAGCAGTACTTC
CASSLIRDRPKPNEQYF
>TRBV28|TRBD1|many|TRBJ2-3
TGTGCCAGCAGTACGACAGGGATTACAGATACGCAGTATTTT
CASSTTGITDTQYF
>TRBV2|NA|many|TRBJ2-4
TGTGCCAGCAGTCCGGGTGGGCGAAACATTCAGTACTTC
CASSPGGRNIQYF